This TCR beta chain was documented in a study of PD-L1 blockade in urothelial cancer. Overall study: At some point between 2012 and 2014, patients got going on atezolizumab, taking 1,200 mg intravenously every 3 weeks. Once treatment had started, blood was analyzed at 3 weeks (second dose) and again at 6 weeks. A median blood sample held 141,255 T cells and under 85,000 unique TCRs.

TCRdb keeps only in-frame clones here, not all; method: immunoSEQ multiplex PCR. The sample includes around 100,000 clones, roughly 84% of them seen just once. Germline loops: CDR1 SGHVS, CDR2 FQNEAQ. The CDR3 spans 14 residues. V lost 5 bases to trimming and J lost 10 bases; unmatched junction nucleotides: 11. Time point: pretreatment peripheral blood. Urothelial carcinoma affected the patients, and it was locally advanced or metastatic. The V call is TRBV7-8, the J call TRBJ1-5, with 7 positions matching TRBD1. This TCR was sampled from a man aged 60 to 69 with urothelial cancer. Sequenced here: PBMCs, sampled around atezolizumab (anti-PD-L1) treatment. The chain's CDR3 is CASSLDRSEGPQHF. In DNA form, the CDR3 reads TGTGCCAGCAGCCTGGACAGGTCTGAGGGACCCCAGCATTTT.